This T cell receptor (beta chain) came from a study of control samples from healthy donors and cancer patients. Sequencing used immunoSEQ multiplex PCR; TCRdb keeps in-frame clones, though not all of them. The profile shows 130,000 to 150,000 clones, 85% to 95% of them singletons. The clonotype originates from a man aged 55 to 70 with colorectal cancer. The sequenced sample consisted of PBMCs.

The CDR3 coding sequence is TGTGCCAGCTGGGGCCCAGGGCGGCACGAGCAGTACTTC. Its translation is CASWGPGRHEQYF. The genes are TRBV6-6 and TRBJ2-7; D might be TRBD1 (5 bases). The CDR3 runs to 13 residues. Germline V gene data show CDR1 as MNHNY and CDR2 as SVGAGI (reference sequence). The V gene lost 8 bases and the J gene lost 5 bases, with 16 bases spanning the gap.